These T cell receptor beta chains were read from a single sample in a study of shared clonotypes between healthy human individuals. Clones were read by immunoSEQ multiplex PCR, and TCRdb kept only the in-frame ones, dropping some. This sample has 2 million to 2.5 million clones, with 80% to 95% found just once. The sample was naive CD4+ T cells from PBMCs. Receptors were obtained from a man aged 18 to 29 in good health. Some clones in this sample may be carry-over from other donors' samples. Each CDR3 is given with its conserved first and last residue. A D gene is named only where the DNA matches it firmly. Some rows mark clone size as missing; the rest say once, few, many or name a class of expanded clone.

j_call,v_call,clone_size,d_call,cdr3_aa,cdr3_nt
TRBJ2-5,TRBV5-1,NA,NA,CASSLEGKSTPQYF,TGCGCCAGCAGCCTGGAGGGCAAAAGCACGCCCCAGTACTTC
TRBJ2-4,TRBV27,NA,NA,CASSLAQGRNIQYF,TGTGCCAGCAGTTTAGCCCAGGGGAGAAACATTCAGTACTTC
TRBJ2-5,TRBV5-6,NA,NA,CASSLYRAGRYQETQYF,TGTGCCAGCAGCTTGTACCGAGCTGGGAGGTACCAAGAGACCCAGTACTTC
TRBJ2-1,TRBV6-1,NA,TRBD1,CAIEDRGLPNNEQFF,TGTGCCATCGAGGACAGGGGGCTCCCCAACAATGAGCAGTTCTTC
TRBJ2-3,TRBV2,once,TRBD2,CASSELSGTLGTDTQYF,TGTGCCAGCAGCGAACTCAGCGGGACTTTAGGGACAGATACGCAGTATTTT
TRBJ2-7,TRBV6-5,NA,TRBD2,CASSPPAGASREQYF,TGTGCCAGCAGTCCTCCAGCGGGGGCGTCTAGGGAGCAGTACTTC
TRBJ2-1,TRBV7-6,NA,NA,CASSFRRGNEQFF,TGTGCCAGCAGCTTTCGCAGGGGCAACGAGCAGTTCTTC
TRBJ2-1,TRBV7-3,NA,NA,CASSSTGNEQFF,TGTGCCAGCAGCTCGACGGGGAATGAGCAGTTCTTC
TRBJ2-1,TRBV15,NA,TRBD2,CATSRVAGLGDNEQFF,TGTGCCACCAGCAGAGTAGCGGGACTAGGGGACAATGAGCAGTTCTTC
TRBJ1-3,TRBV6-1,once,TRBD1,CASSEKGGGNTIYF,TGTGCCAGCAGTGAAAAAGGGGGCGGAAACACCATATATTTT
TRBJ2-6,TRBV6-1,NA,TRBD1,CASSVRDRGSSGANVLTF,TGTGCCAGCAGTGTCCGGGACAGGGGTAGCTCTGGGGCCAACGTCCTGACTTTC
TRBJ2-7,TRBV28,NA,TRBD1,CASSSPGQGSHEQYF,TGTGCCAGCAGTTCTCCGGGACAGGGGTCCCACGAGCAGTACTTC
TRBJ2-3,TRBV7-2,NA,NA,CASSNKAGNTDTQYF,TGTGCCAGCAGCAACAAAGCAGGGAACACAGATACGCAGTATTTT
TRBJ2-1,TRBV9,NA,NA,CASSVATNNEQFF,TGTGCCAGCAGCGTAGCTACTAACAATGAGCAGTTCTTC
TRBJ2-7,TRBV7-9,NA,NA,CASSSTRPKNNEQYF,TGTGCCAGCAGCTCCACTAGGCCCAAAAACAACGAGCAGTACTTC
TRBJ2-5,TRBV5-6,once,TRBD1,CASSSGQGVTQYF,TGTGCCAGCAGCTCGGGACAGGGAGTGACCCAGTACTTC
TRBJ2-7,TRBV5-6,once,NA,CASSLGWASSYEQYF,TGTGCCAGCAGCCTGGGCTGGGCCAGCTCCTACGAGCAGTACTTC
TRBJ1-1,TRBV4-3,few,TRBD1,CASSNRGVTEAFF,TGCGCCAGCAGTAACAGGGGTGTGACTGAAGCTTTCTTT
TRBJ2-7,TRBV5-5,NA,NA,CASSLTGRYEQYF,TGTGCCAGCAGCTTGACAGGGAGGTACGAGCAGTACTTC
TRBJ2-2,TRBV7-9,NA,TRBD2,CASSLERENTGELFF,TGTGCCAGCAGCTTAGAGCGGGAGAACACCGGGGAGCTGTTTTTT
TRBJ2-7,TRBV5-1,NA,NA,CASSLEISVEQYF,TGCGCCAGCAGCTTGGAAATCTCGGTCGAGCAGTACTTC
TRBJ1-1,TRBV5-1,few,NA,CASSLPRVDTEAFF,TGCGCCAGCAGCTTGCCGAGGGTGGACACTGAAGCTTTCTTT
TRBJ2-6,TRBV7-2,NA,NA,CASSPRRGYSGANVLTF,TGTGCCAGCAGCCCACGAAGGGGGTACTCTGGGGCCAACGTCCTGACTTTC
TRBJ2-7,TRBV27,NA,NA,CASSLSPGRTNEQYF,TGTGCCAGCAGTTTATCGCCTGGCAGGACCAACGAGCAGTACTTC
TRBJ2-7,TRBV5-1,NA,TRBD1,CASSLERLGTGPLEQYF,TGCGCCAGCAGCTTGGAAAGGCTCGGGACAGGTCCACTCGAGCAGTACTTC
TRBJ2-7,TRBV5-6,NA,NA,CASSLTYEQYF,TGTGCCAGCAGCTTGACCTACGAGCAGTACTTC
TRBJ2-7,TRBV7-9,once,NA,CASSLEGLAVEQYF,TGTGCCAGCAGCTTAGAAGGGTTGGCGGTGGAGCAGTACTTC
TRBJ2-1,TRBV15,NA,NA,CATSRQPHNNEQFF,TGTGCCACCAGCAGACAGCCCCACAACAATGAGCAGTTCTTC
TRBJ2-1,TRBV11-3,NA,TRBD2,CASSLGLANEQFF,TGTGCCAGCAGCTTAGGACTAGCCAATGAGCAGTTCTTC
TRBJ2-3,TRBV29-1,NA,NA,CSVGVAHTDTQYF,TGCAGCGTTGGCGTAGCACACACAGATACGCAGTATTTT
TRBJ2-2,TRBV9,NA,NA,CASSSRIPGELFF,TGTGCCAGCAGCTCTAGGATTCCCGGGGAGCTGTTTTTT
TRBJ1-3,TRBV5-4,NA,TRBD1,CASSLDLRAGGGNTIYF,TGTGCCAGCAGCTTGGATTTGCGGGCAGGGGGTGGAAACACCATATATTTT
TRBJ1-5,TRBV7-8,few,NA,CASSPINQPQHF,TGTGCCAGCAGCCCGATTAATCAGCCCCAGCATTTT
TRBJ2-1,TRBV6-5,NA,NA,CASRRDLASGEQFF,TGTGCCAGCAGAAGGGATCTCGCATCGGGTGAGCAGTTCTTC
TRBJ2-7,TRBV6-5,once,TRBD1,CASSYDRGRTYEQYF,TGTGCCAGCAGTTACGACAGGGGGCGGACCTACGAGCAGTACTTC
TRBJ1-2,TRBV5-1,NA,NA,CASSLREGGYGYTF,TGCGCCAGCAGCCTCAGGGAGGGAGGCTATGGCTACACCTTC
TRBJ2-1,TRBV6-6,NA,TRBD2,CASSYSPRGTYNEQFF,TGTGCCAGCAGTTACTCGCCGCGGGGGACCTACAATGAGCAGTTCTTC
TRBJ1-2,TRBV28,NA,TRBD1,CASSPGTVGLGYTF,TGTGCCAGCAGCCCGGGGACAGTCGGCCTCGGCTACACCTTC
TRBJ2-7,TRBV30,NA,NA,CAWSPSYEQYF,TGTGCCTGGAGTCCCAGCTACGAGCAGTACTTC